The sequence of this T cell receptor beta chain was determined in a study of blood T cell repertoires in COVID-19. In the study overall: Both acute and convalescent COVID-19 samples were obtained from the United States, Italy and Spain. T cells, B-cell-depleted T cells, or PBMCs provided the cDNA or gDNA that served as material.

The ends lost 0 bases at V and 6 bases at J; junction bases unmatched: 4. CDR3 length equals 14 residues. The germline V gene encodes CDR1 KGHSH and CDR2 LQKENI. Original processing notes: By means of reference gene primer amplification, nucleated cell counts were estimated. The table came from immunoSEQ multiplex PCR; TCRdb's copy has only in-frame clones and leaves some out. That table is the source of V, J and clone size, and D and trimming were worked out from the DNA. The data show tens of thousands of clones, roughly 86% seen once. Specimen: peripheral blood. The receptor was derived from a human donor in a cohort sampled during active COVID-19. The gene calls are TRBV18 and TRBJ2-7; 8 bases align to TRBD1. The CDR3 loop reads CASSPPSTGGEQYF. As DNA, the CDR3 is TGTGCCAGCTCACCACCCTCTACAGGGGGCGAGCAGTACTTC.